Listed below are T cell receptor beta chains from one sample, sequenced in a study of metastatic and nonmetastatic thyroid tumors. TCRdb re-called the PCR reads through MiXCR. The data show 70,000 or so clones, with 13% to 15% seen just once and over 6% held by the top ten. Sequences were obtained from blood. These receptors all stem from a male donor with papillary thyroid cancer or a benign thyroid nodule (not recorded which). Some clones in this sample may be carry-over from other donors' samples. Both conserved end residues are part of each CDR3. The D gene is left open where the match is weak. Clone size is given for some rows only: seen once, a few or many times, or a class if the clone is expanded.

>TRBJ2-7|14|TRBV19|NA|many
CASSISTASSEQYF
TGTGCCAGTAGTATATCCACGGCGAGCTCCGAGCAGTACTTC
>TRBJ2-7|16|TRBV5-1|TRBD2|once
CASSTGLAVHLGEQYF
TGCGCCAGCAGCACGGGACTAGCGGTTCACCTTGGGGAGCAGTACTTC
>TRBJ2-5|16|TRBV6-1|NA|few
CASSWPSREGKDTQYF
TGTGCCAGCAGTTGGCCCTCTAGAGAGGGGAAGGATACCCAGTACTTC
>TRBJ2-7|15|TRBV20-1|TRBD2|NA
CSARTSGSLGYEQYF
TGCAGTGCTAGGACTAGCGGGAGTTTAGGATACGAGCAGTACTTC
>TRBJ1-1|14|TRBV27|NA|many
CASSLSGRGTEAFF
TGTGCCAGCAGTTTATCGGGACGGGGCACTGAAGCTTTCTTT
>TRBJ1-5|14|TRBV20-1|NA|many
CSARKLGGNQPQHF
TGCAGTGCTAGAAAGCTCGGAGGCAATCAGCCCCAGCATTTT
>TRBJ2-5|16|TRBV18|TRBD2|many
CASSPTSGRGQETQYF
TGTGCCAGCTCACCGACTAGCGGGAGGGGGCAAGAGACCCAGTACTTC
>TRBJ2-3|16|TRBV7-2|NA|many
CASSLAWDQFENTQYF
TGTGCCAGCAGCTTAGCGTGGGACCAATTTGAAAATACGCAGTATTTT
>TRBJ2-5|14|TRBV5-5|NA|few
CASSLTGYQETQYF
TGTGCCAGCAGCTTGACAGGTTACCAAGAGACCCAGTACTTC
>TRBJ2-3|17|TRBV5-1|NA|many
CASSPPSGFGTTDTQYF
TGCGCCAGCAGCCCACCGAGCGGGTTTGGAACCACAGATACGCAGTATTTT
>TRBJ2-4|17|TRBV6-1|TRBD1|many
CASSEGWDRVTKNIQYF
TGTGCCAGCAGTGAAGGATGGGACAGGGTGACCAAAAACATTCAGTACTTC
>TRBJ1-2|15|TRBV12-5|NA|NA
CASGFARGANYGYTF
TGTGCTAGTGGCTTCGCGAGGGGAGCTAACTATGGCTACACCTTC
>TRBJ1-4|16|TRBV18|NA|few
CASSLTGGLANEELFF
TGTGCCAGCTCACTTACGGGGGGGCTGGCTAATGAAGAACTGTTTTTT
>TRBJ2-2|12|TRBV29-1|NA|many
CSVEGHTGELFF
TGCAGCGTTGAGGGGCACACCGGGGAGCTGTTTTTT
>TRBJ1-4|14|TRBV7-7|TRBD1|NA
CASSSPGQGEKLFF
TGTGCCAGCAGCTCTCCGGGACAGGGGGAAAAACTGTTTTTT
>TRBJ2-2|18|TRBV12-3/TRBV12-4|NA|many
CASKASGGPTGNTGELFF
TGTGCCAGCAAAGCCTCCGGGGGGCCGACTGGGAACACCGGGGAGCTGTTTTTT
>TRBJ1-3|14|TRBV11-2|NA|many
CASSWGASGNTIYF
TGTGCCAGCAGCTGGGGGGCTAGTGGGAACACCATATATTTT
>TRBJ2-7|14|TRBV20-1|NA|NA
CSSRDGKGEIEQYF
TGCAGTTCTAGGGATGGGAAAGGGGAGATCGAGCAGTACTTC
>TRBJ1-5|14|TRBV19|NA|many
CATDGGWSNQPQHF
TGTGCCACTGATGGGGGTTGGAGCAATCAGCCCCAGCATTTT
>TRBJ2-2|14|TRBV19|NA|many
CASSPPPGFGELFF
TGTGCCAGTAGTCCTCCCCCGGGCTTCGGGGAGCTGTTTTTT
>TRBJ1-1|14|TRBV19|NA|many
CASNGDTSSTPAFF
TGTGCCAGTAACGGGGACACCTCCTCCACCCCAGCTTTCTTT
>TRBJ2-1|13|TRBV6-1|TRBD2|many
CASRGLADNEQFF
TGTGCCAGCAGAGGACTAGCGGACAATGAGCAGTTCTTC
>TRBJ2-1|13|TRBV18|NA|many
CASSPPGDNEQFF
TGTGCCAGCTCACCACCGGGGGACAATGAGCAGTTCTTC
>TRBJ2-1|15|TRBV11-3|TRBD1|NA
CASSMDRGWNNEQFF
TGTGCCAGCAGCATGGACAGGGGGTGGAACAATGAGCAGTTCTTC
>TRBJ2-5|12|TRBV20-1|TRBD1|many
CSADRALETQYF
TGCAGTGCCGACAGGGCCCTGGAGACCCAGTACTTC
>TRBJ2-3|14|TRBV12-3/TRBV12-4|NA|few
CASSLVGATDTQYF
TGTGCCAGCAGTTTAGTGGGAGCCACAGATACGCAGTATTTT
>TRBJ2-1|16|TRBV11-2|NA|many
CASSLVYGATNNEQFF
TGTGCCAGCAGCTTAGTCTACGGGGCTACAAACAATGAGCAGTTCTTC
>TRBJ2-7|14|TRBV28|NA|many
CASRGSDRNYEQYF
TGTGCCAGCAGAGGGAGTGACAGAAACTACGAGCAGTACTTC
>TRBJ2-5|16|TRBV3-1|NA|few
CASSQYGGQYQETQHF
TGTGCCAGCAGCCAATACGGGGGCCAGTACCAAGAGACCCAGCACTTC
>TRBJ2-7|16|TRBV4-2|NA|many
CASSQDGGSPAYEQYF
TGTGCCAGCAGCCAAGATGGGGGCAGTCCAGCCTACGAGCAGTACTTC
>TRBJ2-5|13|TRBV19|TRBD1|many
CASSPGGQETQYF
TGTGCCAGTAGTCCAGGGGGCCAAGAGACCCAGTACTTC
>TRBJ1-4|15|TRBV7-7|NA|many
CASSQGGARGEKLFF
TGTGCTAGCAGCCAAGGGGGAGCCCGGGGCGAAAAACTGTTTTTT
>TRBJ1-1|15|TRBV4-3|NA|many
CASSQEVWGNTEAFF
TGCGCCAGCAGCCAAGAAGTTTGGGGAAACACTGAAGCTTTCTTT
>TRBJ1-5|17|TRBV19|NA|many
CASSIAIGRLSNQPQHF
TGTGCCAGTAGTATAGCCATAGGACGGCTGAGCAATCAGCCCCAGCATTTT
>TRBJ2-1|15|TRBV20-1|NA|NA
CSDRDFKGPVNEQFF
TGCAGTGATAGAGATTTTAAGGGGCCGGTAAATGAGCAGTTCTTC
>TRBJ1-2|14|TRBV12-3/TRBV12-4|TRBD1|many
CASSPTGAHYGYTF
TGTGCCAGCAGTCCGACAGGGGCGCACTATGGCTACACCTTC
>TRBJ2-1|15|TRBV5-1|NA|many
CASSFNGIEANEQFF
TGCGCCAGCAGCTTTAACGGGATAGAGGCGAATGAGCAGTTCTTC
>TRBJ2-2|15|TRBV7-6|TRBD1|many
CASSLGDRGAGELFF
TGTGCCAGCAGCTTAGGGGACAGGGGGGCCGGGGAGCTGTTTTTT
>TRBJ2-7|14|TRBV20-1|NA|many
CSAIGTLSSYEQYF
TGCAGTGCTATCGGCACACTGAGCTCCTACGAGCAGTACTTC
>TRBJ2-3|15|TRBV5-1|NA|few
CASSLAWGPTDTQYF
TGCGCCAGCAGCTTGGCCTGGGGCCCCACAGATACGCAGTATTTT
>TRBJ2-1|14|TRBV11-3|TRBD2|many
CASSSGLAYNEQFF
TGTGCCAGCAGCAGTGGACTAGCCTACAATGAGCAGTTCTTC
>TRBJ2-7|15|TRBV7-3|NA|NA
CASSLIPGVSYEQYF
TGTGCCAGCAGCTTAATCCCAGGGGTAAGCTACGAGCAGTACTTC
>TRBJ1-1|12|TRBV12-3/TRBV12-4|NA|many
CASSWVNTEAFF
TGTGCCAGCAGTTGGGTGAACACTGAAGCTTTCTTT
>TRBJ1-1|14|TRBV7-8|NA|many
CASSSGHSNTEAFF
TGTGCCAGCAGCTCAGGACATTCGAACACTGAAGCTTTCTTT
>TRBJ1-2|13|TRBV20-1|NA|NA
CSASPGEVYGYTF
TGCAGTGCTTCCCCTGGGGAGGTCTATGGCTACACCTTC
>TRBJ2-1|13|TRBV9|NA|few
CASSVGMVNEQFF
TGTGCCAGCAGCGTAGGTATGGTTAATGAGCAGTTCTTC
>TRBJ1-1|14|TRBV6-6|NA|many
CASSYPGMNTEAFF
TGTGCCAGCAGTTACCCGGGGATGAACACTGAAGCTTTCTTT
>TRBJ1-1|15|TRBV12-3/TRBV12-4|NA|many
CASSDPGTLNTEAFF
TGTGCCAGCAGTGATCCCGGGACATTGAACACTGAAGCTTTCTTT
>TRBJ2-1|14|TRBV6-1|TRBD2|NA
CASSPRGAYNEQFF
TGTGCCAGCAGCCCGCGGGGGGCGTACAATGAGCAGTTCTTC
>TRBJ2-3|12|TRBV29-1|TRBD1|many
CSVGRGSDTQYF
TGCAGCGTTGGCAGGGGGTCAGATACGCAGTATTTT
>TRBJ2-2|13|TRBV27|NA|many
CASSYRGIGELFF
TGTGCCAGCAGTTACCGCGGGATCGGGGAGCTGTTTTTT
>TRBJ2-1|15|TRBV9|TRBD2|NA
CASSADGTRNNEQFF
TGTGCCAGCAGCGCCGACGGGACTAGGAATAATGAGCAGTTCTTC